The clone carrying this TCR beta chain has a single count. This entry comes from a study of T cell changes during pregnancy in multiple sclerosis. Germline V CDR1 and CDR2: SQVTM, ANQGSEA. The junction had 10 bases not matched to a gene; V was cut back by 4 bases and J by 6 bases. The CDR3 runs 15 residues. Produced via immunoSEQ multiplex PCR; TCRdb's table is partial and in-frame only. The sample has roughly 42,000 clones, about nine tenths seen once. The chain has TRBV29-1 and TRBJ2-3, with 10 bases that match TRBD2. This receptor was taken from a female donor with multiple sclerosis, enrolled in a pregnancy study. Sequenced here: CD4+ T cells from peripheral blood mononuclear cells, sampled in the first trimester of pregnancy. CDR3 nucleotide sequence: TGCAGCGTTGGCGCTAGCGGGAGAACGCGGGATACGCAGTATTTT. It codes for CSVGASGRTRDTQYF.